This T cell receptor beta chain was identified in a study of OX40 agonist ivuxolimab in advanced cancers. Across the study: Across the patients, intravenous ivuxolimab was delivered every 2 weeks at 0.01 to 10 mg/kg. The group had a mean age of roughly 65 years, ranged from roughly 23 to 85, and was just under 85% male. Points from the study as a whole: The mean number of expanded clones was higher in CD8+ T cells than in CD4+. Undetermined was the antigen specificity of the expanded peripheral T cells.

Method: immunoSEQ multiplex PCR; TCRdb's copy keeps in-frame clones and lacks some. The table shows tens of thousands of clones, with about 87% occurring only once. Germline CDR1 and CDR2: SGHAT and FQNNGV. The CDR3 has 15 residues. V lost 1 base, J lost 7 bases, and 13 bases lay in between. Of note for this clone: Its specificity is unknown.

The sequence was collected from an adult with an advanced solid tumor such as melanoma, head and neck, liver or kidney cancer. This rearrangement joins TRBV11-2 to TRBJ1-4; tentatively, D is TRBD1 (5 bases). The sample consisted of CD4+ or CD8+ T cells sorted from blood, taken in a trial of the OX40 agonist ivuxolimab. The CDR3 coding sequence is TGTGCCAGCAGCTTAGTTGGGGGGACGGGTGAAAAACTGTTTTTT. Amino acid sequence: CASSLVGGTGEKLFF.